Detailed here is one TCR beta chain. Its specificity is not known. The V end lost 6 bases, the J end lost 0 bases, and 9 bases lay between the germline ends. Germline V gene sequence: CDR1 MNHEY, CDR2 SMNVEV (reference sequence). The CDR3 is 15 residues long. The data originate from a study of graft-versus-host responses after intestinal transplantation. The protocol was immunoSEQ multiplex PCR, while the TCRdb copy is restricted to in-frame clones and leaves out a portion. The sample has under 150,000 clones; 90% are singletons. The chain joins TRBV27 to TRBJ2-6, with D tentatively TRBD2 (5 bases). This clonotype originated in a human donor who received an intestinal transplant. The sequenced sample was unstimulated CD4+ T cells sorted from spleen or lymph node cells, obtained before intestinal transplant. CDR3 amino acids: CASRRDVSGANVLTF. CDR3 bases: TGTGCCAGCAGGAGGGATGTCTCTGGGGCCAACGTCCTGACTTTC.